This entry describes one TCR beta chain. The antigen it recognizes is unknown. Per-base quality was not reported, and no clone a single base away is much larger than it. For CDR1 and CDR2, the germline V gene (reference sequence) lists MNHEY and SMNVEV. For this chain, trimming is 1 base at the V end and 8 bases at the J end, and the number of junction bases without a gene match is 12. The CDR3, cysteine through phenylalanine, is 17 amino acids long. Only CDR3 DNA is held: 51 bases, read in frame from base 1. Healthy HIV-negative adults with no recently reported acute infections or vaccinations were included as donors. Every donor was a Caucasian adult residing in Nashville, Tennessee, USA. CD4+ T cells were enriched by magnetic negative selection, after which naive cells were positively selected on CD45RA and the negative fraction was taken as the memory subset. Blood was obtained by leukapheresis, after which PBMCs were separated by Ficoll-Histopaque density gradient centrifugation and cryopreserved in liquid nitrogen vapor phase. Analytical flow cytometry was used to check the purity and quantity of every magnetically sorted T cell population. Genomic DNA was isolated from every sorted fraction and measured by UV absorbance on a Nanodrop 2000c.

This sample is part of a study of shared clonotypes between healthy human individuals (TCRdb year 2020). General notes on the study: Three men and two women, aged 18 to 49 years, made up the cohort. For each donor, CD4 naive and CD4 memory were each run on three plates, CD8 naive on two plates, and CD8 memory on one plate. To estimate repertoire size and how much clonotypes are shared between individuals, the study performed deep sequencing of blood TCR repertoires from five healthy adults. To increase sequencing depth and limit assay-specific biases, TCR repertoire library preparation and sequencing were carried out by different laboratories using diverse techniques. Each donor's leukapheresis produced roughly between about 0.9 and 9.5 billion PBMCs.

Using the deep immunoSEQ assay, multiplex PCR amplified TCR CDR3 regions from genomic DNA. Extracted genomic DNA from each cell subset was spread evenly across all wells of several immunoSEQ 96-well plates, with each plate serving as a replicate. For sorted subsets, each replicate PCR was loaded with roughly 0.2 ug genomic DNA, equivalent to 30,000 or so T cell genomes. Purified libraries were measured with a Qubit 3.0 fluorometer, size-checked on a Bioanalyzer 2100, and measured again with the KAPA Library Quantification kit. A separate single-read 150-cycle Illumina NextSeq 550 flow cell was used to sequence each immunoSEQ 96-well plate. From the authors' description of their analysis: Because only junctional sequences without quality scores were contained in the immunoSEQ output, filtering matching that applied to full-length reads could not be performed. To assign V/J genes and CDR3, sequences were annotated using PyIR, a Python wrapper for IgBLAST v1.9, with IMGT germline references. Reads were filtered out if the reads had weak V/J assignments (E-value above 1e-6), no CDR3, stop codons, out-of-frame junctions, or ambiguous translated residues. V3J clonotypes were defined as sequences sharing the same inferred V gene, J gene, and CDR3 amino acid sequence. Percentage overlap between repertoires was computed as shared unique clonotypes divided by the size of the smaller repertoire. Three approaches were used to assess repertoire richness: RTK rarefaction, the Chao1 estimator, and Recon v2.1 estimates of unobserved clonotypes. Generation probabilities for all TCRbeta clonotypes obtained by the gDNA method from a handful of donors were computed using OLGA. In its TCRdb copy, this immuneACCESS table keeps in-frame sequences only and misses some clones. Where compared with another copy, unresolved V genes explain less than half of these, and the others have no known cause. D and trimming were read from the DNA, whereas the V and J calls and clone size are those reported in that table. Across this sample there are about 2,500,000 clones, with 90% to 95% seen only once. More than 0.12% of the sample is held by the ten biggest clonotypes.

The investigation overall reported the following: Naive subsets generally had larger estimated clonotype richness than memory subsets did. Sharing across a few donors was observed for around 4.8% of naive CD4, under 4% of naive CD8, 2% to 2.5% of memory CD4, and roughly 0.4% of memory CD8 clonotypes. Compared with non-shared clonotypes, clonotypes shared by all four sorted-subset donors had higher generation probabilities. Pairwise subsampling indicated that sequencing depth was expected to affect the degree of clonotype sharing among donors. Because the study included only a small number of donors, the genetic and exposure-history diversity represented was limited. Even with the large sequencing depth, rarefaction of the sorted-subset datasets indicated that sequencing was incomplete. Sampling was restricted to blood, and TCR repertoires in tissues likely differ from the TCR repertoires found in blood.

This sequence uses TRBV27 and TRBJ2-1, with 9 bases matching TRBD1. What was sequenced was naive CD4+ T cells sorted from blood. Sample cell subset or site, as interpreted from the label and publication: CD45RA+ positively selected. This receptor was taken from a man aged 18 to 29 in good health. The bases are TGTGCCAGCAGTTTATTTCGCGGGACAGGGATTAATCATGAGCAGTTCTTC. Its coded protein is CASSLFRGTGINHEQFF.